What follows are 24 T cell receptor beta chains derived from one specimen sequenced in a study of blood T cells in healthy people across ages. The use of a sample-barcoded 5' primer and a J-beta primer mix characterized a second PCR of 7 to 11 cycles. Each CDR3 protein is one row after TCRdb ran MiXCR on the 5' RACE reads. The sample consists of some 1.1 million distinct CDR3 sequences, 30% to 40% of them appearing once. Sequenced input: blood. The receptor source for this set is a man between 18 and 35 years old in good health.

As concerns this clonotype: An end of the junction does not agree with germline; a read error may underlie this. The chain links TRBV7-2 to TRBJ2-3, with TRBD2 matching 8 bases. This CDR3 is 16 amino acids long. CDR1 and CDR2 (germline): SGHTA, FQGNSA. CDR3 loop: CAGSLAGLGATDTQYF. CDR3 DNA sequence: TGTGCCGGCAGCTTAGCGGGGCTAGGGGCCACAGATACGCAGTATTTT.

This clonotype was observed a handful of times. CDR3 in amino acids: CASSFGSHGETQYF. DNA of the CDR3: TGTGCCAGCAGTTTCGGTTCTCATGGGGAGACCCAGTACTTC. The rearrangement links TRBV27 to TRBJ2-5; D gene uncertain. The CDR3 is made up of 14 amino acids. Trimming removed 3 bases at V and 5 bases at J, with 13 bases between. Germline V gene sequence: CDR1 MNHEY, CDR2 SMNVEV (reference sequence).

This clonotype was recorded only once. In nucleotides, the CDR3 is TGCAGTGCTGGCGCTCGGGGGATACAAGAGACCCAGTACTTC. This sequence encodes CSAGARGIQETQYF. V gene TRBV20-1 combines with J gene TRBJ2-5, with D perhaps TRBD2 (6 bases). The CDR3 runs to 14 residues. Trimming left V 5 bases short and J 2 bases short, with 15 bases between. Germline V gives CDR1 DFQATT, CDR2 SNEGSKA (reference sequence).

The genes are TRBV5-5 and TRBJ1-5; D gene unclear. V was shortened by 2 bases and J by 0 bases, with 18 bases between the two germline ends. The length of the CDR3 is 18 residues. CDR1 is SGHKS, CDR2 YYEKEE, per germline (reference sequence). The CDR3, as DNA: TGTGCCAGCAGCTTAGTGAGGAATTTTATTTCTAGCAATCAGCCCCAGCATTTT. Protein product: CASSLVRNFISSNQPQHF.

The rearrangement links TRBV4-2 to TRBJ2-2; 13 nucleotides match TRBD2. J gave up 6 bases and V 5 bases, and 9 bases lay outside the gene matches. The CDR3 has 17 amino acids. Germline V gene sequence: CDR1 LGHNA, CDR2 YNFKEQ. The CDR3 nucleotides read TGTGCCAGCAGCTACCGGACTAGCGGGGGCCCGGCCGGGGAGCTGTTTTTT. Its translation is CASSYRTSGGPAGELFF.

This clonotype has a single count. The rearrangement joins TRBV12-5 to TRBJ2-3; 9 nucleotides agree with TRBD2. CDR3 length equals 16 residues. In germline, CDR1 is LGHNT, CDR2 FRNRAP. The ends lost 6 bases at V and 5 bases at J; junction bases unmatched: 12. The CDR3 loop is CASGQSAGGPGDTQYF. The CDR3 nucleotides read TGTGCTAGTGGACAATCAGCGGGGGGCCCGGGAGATACGCAGTATTTT.

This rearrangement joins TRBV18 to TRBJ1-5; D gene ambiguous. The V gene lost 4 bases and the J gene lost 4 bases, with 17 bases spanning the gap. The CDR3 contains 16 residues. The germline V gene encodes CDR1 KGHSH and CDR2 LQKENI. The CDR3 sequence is CASSLASRRNNQPQHF. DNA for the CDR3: TGTGCCAGCTCACTAGCCTCCCGACGAAATAATCAGCCCCAGCATTTT.

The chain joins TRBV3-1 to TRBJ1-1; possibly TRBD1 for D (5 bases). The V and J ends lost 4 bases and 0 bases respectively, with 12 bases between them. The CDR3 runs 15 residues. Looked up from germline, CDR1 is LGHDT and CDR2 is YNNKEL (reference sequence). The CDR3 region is CASSLRDGVNTEAFF. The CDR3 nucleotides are TGTGCCAGCAGCCTGAGGGACGGGGTGAACACTGAAGCTTTCTTT.

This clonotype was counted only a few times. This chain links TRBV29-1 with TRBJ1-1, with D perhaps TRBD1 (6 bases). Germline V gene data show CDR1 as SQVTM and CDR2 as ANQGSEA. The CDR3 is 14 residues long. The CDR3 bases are TGCAGTCATGGGCAGGGGAATCTGAACACTGAAGCTTTCTTT. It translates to CSHGQGNLNTEAFF.

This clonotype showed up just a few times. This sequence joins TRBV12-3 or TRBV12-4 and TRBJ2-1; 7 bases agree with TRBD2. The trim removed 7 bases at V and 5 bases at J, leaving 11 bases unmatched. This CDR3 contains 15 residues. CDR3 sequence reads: CASTPLGGINNEQFF. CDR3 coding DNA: TGTGCCAGCACCCCTCTCGGGGGGATAAACAATGAGCAGTTCTTC.

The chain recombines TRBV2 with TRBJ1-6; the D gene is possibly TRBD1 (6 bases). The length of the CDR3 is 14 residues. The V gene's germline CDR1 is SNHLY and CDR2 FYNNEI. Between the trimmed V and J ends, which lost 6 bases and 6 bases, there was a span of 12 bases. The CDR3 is CASREDSFNSPLHF. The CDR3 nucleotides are TGTGCCAGCAGGGAGGACAGTTTTAATTCACCCCTCCACTTT. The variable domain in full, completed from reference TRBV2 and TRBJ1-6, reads EPEVTQTPSHQVTQMGQEVILRCVPISNHLYFYWYRQILGQKVEFLVSFYNNEISEKSEIFDDQFSVERPDGSNFTLKIRSTKLEDSAMYFCASREDSFNSPLHFGNGTRLTVT.

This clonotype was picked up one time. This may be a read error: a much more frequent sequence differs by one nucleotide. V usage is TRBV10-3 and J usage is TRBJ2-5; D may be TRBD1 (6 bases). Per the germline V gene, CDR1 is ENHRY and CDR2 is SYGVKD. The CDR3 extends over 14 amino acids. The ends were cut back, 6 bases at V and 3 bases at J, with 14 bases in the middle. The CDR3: CAIRPSAGEETQYF. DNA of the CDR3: TGTGCCATCAGGCCATCGGCAGGGGAAGAGACCCAGTACTTC.

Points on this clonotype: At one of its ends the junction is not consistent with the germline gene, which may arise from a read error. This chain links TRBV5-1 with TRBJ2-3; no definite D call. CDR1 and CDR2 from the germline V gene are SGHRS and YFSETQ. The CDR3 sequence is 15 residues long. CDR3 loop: CASSLPSQSTDMQYF. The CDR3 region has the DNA TGCGCCAGCAGCTTGCCATCGCAAAGCACGGATATGCAGTATTTT.

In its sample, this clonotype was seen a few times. This CDR3 reads CAFNRANYGYTF. DNA of the CDR3: TGTGCCTTTAACAGGGCCAACTATGGCTACACCTTC. The chain couples TRBV30 to TRBJ1-2, with D tentatively TRBD1 (6 bases). Trimming pared 7 bases from V and 2 bases from J, leaving 11 bases between. The CDR3 is 12 amino acids. Germline V gene lookup returns CDR1 GTSNPN and CDR2 SVGIG (reference sequence). Combining the CDR3 with reference TRBV30 and TRBJ1-2 gives the whole variable domain SQTIHQWPATLVQPVGSPLSLECTVEGTSNPNLYWYRQAAGRGLQLLFYSVGIGQISSEVPQNLSASRPQDRQFILSSKKLLLSDSGFYLCAFNRANYGYTFGSGTRLTVV.

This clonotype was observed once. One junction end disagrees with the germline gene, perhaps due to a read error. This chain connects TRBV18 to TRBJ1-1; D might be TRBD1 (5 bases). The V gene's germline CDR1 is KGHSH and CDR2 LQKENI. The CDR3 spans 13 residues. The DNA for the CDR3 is TGTGCCAGCGCACCACTATCAGGGACTGAAGCTTTCTTT. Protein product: CASAPLSGTEAFF.

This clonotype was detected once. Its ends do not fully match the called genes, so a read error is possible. The CDR3 DNA sequence: TGTGCCAGCAGCTTAGAGGGACTCTCCTCCGAGCAGTACTTC. This gives the protein CASSLEGLSSEQYF. V is TRBV7-9 and J is TRBJ2-5, with a tentative D call TRBD2 (6 bases). The assigned J gene may be wrong: the sequence end matches TRBJ2-7 better. CDR1 SEHNR and CDR2 FQNEAQ come from the germline V gene (reference sequence). This CDR3 spans 14 amino acids.

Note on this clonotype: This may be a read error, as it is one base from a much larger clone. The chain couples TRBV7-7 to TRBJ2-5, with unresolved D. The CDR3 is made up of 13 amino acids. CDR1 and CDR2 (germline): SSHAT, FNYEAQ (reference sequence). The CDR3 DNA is TGTGCTAGCAGCTTAGATGTCCAAGAGGCCCAGTACTTC. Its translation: CASSLDVQEAQYF.

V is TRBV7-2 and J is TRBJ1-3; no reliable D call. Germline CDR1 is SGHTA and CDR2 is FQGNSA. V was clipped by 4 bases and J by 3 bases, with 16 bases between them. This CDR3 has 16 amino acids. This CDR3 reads CASSSSLALGGNTIYF. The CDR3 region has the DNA TGTGCCAGCAGCTCGAGCCTAGCTCTGGGTGGAAACACCATATATTTT.

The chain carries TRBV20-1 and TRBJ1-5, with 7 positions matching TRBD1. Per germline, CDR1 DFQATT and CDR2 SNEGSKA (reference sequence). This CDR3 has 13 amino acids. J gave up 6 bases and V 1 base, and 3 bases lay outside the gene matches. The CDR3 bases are TGCAGTGCTAGAGCAGGGGGATCTCAGCCCCAGCATTTT. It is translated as CSARAGGSQPQHF.

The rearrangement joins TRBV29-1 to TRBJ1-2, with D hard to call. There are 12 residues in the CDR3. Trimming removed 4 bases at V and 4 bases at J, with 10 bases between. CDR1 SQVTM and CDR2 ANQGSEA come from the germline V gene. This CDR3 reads CSVGESGYGYTF. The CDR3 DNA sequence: TGCAGCGTTGGGGAGAGTGGCTATGGCTACACCTTC.

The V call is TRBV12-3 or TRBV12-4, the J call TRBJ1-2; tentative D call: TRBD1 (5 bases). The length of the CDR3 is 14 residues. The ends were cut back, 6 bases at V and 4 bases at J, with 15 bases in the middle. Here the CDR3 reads CASSTPSGTYGYTF. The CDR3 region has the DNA TGTGCCAGCAGCACTCCGTCGGGGACCTATGGCTACACCTTC.

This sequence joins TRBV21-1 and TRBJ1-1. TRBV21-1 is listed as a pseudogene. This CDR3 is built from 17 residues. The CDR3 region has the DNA TGTGCCAGCAGCTCCGGAGAGCCAGCCGCCGGCGGCACTGAAGCTTTCTTT. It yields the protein CASSSGEPAAGGTEAFF.

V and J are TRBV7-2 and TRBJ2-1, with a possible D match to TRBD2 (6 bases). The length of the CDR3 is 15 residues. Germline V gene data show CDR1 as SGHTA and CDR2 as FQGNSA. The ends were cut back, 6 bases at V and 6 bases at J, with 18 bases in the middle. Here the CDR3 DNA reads TGTGCCAGCAGTTCTAGCGATTCGGGGTCCAATGAGCAGTTCTTC. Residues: CASSSSDSGSNEQFF.

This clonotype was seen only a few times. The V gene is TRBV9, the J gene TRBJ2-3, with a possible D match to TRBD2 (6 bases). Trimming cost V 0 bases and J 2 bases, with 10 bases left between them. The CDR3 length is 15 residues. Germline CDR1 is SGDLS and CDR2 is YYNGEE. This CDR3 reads CASSVVGGYTDTQYF. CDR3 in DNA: TGTGCCAGCAGCGTAGTCGGGGGATACACAGATACGCAGTATTTT.